This T cell receptor beta chain stems from a study of blood T cell repertoires in COVID-19. For the study at large: Nucleic acid was either cDNA or gDNA, and it came from T cells, B-cell-depleted T cells, or PBMCs.

Original processing notes: Amplification of reference gene primers provided the estimated nucleated cell counts. TCRdb keeps only in-frame clones here, not all; method: immunoSEQ multiplex PCR. V, J and clone size derive from that table, while D and trimming were established from the DNA sequence. The repertoire holds tens of thousands of clones, with 90% to 95% as singletons. Sequenced sample: peripheral blood. The TCR comes from a man aged 55 to 70 with acute or convalescent COVID-19.

The CDR3: CASSIIRGGTGELFF. CDR3 nucleotide sequence: TGTGCCAGTAGTATAATTAGGGGAGGCACCGGGGAGCTGTTTTTT. The chain couples TRBV19 to TRBJ2-2; tentative D call: TRBD2 (6 bases). Trimming pared 2 bases from V and 4 bases from J, leaving 11 bases between. CDR1 and CDR2 from the germline V gene are LNHDA and SQIVND (reference sequence). This CDR3 is 15 amino acids long.